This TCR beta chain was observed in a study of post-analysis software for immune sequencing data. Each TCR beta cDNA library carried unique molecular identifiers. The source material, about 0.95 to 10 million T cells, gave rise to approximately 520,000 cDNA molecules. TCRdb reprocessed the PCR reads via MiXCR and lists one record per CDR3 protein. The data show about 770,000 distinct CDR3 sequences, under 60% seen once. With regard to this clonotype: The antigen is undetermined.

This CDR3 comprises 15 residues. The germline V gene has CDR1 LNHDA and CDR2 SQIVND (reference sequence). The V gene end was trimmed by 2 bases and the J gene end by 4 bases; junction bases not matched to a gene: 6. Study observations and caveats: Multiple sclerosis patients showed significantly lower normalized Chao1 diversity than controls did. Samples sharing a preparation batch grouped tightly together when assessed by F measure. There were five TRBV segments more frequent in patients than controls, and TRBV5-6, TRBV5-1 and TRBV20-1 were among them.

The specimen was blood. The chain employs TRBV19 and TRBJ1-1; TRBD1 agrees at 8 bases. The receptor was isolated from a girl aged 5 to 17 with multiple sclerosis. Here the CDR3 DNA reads TGTGCCAGTAGTATACAGGGGGCGCTGAGCACTGAAGCTTTCTTT. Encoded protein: CASSIQGALSTEAFF.